Below are 21 T cell receptor beta chains sequenced from a single sample in a study of blood T cell repertoires in COVID-19. Repertoires were generated with immunoSEQ multiplex PCR, while TCRdb's copy carries only in-frame clones and drops some. The table has almost 250,000 clones, more than 85% seen once. The sequenced material came from PBMCs or T cells enriched from blood (not recorded which). These receptors were taken from a woman in her 30s who had recovered from COVID-19.

This clone was picked up one time. The rearrangement joins TRBV7-9 to TRBJ2-3; 7 positions match TRBD2. The CDR3 loop spans 16 amino acids. The ends lost 5 bases at V and 5 bases at J; junction bases unmatched: 13. The germline gives CDR1 SEHNR, CDR2 FQNEAQ (reference sequence). CDR3 region: CASSPWGGSRGDTQYF. The CDR3 bases are TGTGCCAGCAGCCCGTGGGGGGGTAGTCGAGGAGATACGCAGTATTTT.

CDR3 region: CASSLVGQGSETQYF. The CDR3 DNA reads as TGTGCCAGCAGCTTGGTAGGACAGGGTTCGGAGACCCAGTACTTC. The chain is built from TRBV5-6 and TRBJ2-5; 8 positions match TRBD1. Germline V CDR1 and CDR2: SGHDT, YYEEEE. CDR3 size: 15 residues. Trimming at V came to 0 bases and at J to 5 bases, leaving 6 bases not matched to a gene.

The rearrangement links TRBV11-3 to TRBJ2-5; 8 positions match TRBD2. J gave up 4 bases and V 5 bases, and 12 bases lay outside the gene matches. The CDR3 totals 16 residues. Germline values: CDR1 SGHNT, CDR2 YENEEA. The CDR3 nucleotides read TGTGCCAGCAGCCCGGGGGAAGCGGGAGAAGGAGAGACCCAGTACTTC. Its protein is CASSPGEAGEGETQYF.

The V call is TRBV28, the J call TRBJ1-2; D gene unclear. Germline V lookup: CDR1 MDHEN, CDR2 SYDVKM. The V end lost 5 bases, the J end lost 5 bases, and 9 bases lay between the germline ends. The CDR3 spans 12 residues. The CDR3 nucleotides are TGTGCCAGCAGTCCCCGGGTATATGGCTACACCTTC. Amino acid sequence: CASSPRVYGYTF.

The chain combines TRBV7-2 with TRBJ2-5; perhaps TRBD2 as D (5 bases). The germline gives CDR1 SGHTA, CDR2 FQGNSA. The CDR3 length is 14 residues. V gave up 5 bases and J gave up 5 bases, with 15 bases separating them. The CDR3 DNA reads as TGTGCCAGCAGCCCGGACTGGCAGCGGGAGACCCAGTACTTC. Translated, it gives CASSPDWQRETQYF. Supplemented by reference TRBV7-2 and TRBJ2-5, the full variable domain reads GAGVSQSPSNKVTEKGKDVELRCDPISGHTALYWYRQSLGQGLEFLIYFQGNSAPDKSGLPSDRFSAERTGGSVSTLTIQRTQQEDSAVYLCASSPDWQRETQYFGPGTRLLVL.

V usage is TRBV30 and J usage is TRBJ1-3; D ambiguous. The CDR3 loop spans 12 amino acids. V lost 7 bases and J lost 2, with 9 bases in between. Germline V gene sequence: CDR1 GTSNPN, CDR2 SVGIG (reference sequence). CDR3: CAFAVTGNTIYF. The CDR3 DNA reads TGTGCCTTCGCGGTCACTGGAAACACCATATATTTT. The variable domain in full, completed from reference TRBV30 and TRBJ1-3, reads SQTIHQWPATLVQPVGSPLSLECTVEGTSNPNLYWYRQAAGRGLQLLFYSVGIGQISSEVPQNLSASRPQDRQFILSSKKLLLSDSGFYLCAFAVTGNTIYFGEGSWLTVV.

Comment on this clone: Germline and junction disagree at one end, which may indicate a read error. The rearrangement joins TRBV30 to TRBJ1-1; 7 positions match TRBD1. This CDR3 spans 12 amino acids. From germline, CDR1 is GTSNPN and CDR2 SVGIG (reference sequence). CDR3 nucleotide sequence: TGTGCCTGGAGTGTCCCCCGACCGGGGACAGTTTTT. Translated, it gives CAWSVPRPGTVF.

V usage is TRBV27 and J usage is TRBJ2-5; no clear D gene. Germline V gene data show CDR1 as MNHEY and CDR2 as SMNVEV (reference sequence). V was shortened by 3 bases and J by 4 bases, with 6 bases between the two germline ends. CDR3 length equals 12 residues. The CDR3 sequence: CASSFIGETQYF. CDR3 bases: TGTGCCAGCAGTTTTATCGGAGAGACCCAGTACTTC.

The table lists this clone with a count of one. This sequence joins TRBV6-9 and TRBJ2-5, with 10 bases identical to TRBD1. This CDR3 has 19 amino acids. Germline values: CDR1 MNHGY, CDR2 SVAAGI. J gave up 4 bases and V 6 bases, and 20 bases lay outside the gene matches. CDR3 sequence: CASSQTIRGDRGSLETQYF. The CDR3 DNA follows: TGTGCCAGCAGCCAAACTATCCGGGGGGACAGGGGCAGTTTAGAGACCCAGTACTTC.

The V gene is TRBV7-8, the J gene TRBJ2-7; unclear D gene. CDR3 length: 15 residues. Germline V lookup: CDR1 SGHVS, CDR2 FQNEAQ. Trimming pared 2 bases from V and 0 bases from J, leaving 11 bases between. The DNA for the CDR3 is TGTGCCAGCAGCTTACAGGCCGCCCCCTCCTACGAGCAGTACTTC. It codes for CASSLQAAPSYEQYF.

The chain is built from TRBV28 and TRBJ2-7; TRBD1 aligns across 7 bases. J lost 2 bases, V lost 1 base, and 8 bases had no gene match. The germline V gene encodes CDR1 MDHEN and CDR2 SYDVKM. This CDR3 has 16 residues. This CDR3 reads CASSLYPGTVPYEQYF. CDR3 bases: TGTGCCAGCAGTTTATACCCCGGGACAGTTCCCTACGAGCAGTACTTC.

The V and J genes are TRBV28 and TRBJ1-1, with TRBD1 identical over 9 bases. Germline CDR1 and CDR2: MDHEN and SYDVKM. The CDR3 totals 18 residues. The V segment lost 3 bases and the J segment 3 bases; nucleotides outside the gene matches: 14. DNA for the CDR3: TGTGCCAGCAGTTTCCCCCTCGGACAGGGGAGCTTTGACACTGAAGCTTTCTTT. Translating gives CASSFPLGQGSFDTEAFF.

The chain couples TRBV27 to TRBJ1-2; 7 nucleotides align to TRBD1. The V segment lost 6 bases and the J segment 4 bases; nucleotides outside the gene matches: 11. The CDR3 covers 15 residues. Germline CDR1 is MNHEY and CDR2 is SMNVEV (reference sequence). CDR3 bases: TGTGCCAGCAGCCCTGACCCGACAGGGTCCTATGGCTACACCTTC. Protein product: CASSPDPTGSYGYTF.

In its sample, this clone was seen a few times. The J gene is TRBJ2-5, the V gene TRBV4-3; 9 bases fit TRBD1. Germline assignment: CDR1 LGHNA and CDR2 YSLEER. This CDR3 region has 16 residues. V dropped 4 bases and J dropped 4; count of bases not matched to a gene: 10. The DNA of the CDR3 is TGCGCCAGCAGCCCGTTCGGGACAGGGATGGGAGAGACCCAGTACTTC. Its protein is CASSPFGTGMGETQYF.

The chain is built from TRBV6-5 and TRBJ1-1; D is unresolved. The CDR3 extends over 14 amino acids. V lost 0 bases to trimming and J lost 5 bases, with 10 bases between them. In germline, CDR1 is MNHEY, CDR2 SVGAGI. The CDR3 loop is CASSYSAGRTEAFF. CDR3 nucleotides: TGTGCCAGCAGTTACTCGGCGGGTCGTACTGAAGCTTTCTTT.

This chain joins TRBV6-5 and TRBJ2-1; 9 positions agree with TRBD1. The V and J ends lost 8 bases and 7 bases, in that order; junction bases with no gene match: 6. The germline V gene has CDR1 MNHEY and CDR2 SVGAGI. This CDR3 has 13 amino acids. The CDR3: CASRDRVINEQFF. As DNA, the CDR3 is TGTGCCAGCCGGGACAGGGTTATTAATGAGCAGTTCTTC.

This clone came up a few times. This chain connects TRBV6-1 to TRBJ1-2; no firm D call. V was shortened by 2 bases and J by 0 bases, with 10 bases between the two germline ends. The CDR3 loop spans 15 amino acids. In germline, CDR1 is MNHNS, CDR2 SASEGT. Here the CDR3 DNA reads TGTGCCAGCAGTGAAAGCGGATGGGCTAACTATGGCTACACCTTC. Protein product: CASSESGWANYGYTF.

This clone was detected only a few times. This rearrangement joins TRBV5-1 to TRBJ2-2; the match to TRBD2 covers 10 bases. Germline CDR1 is SGHRS and CDR2 is YFSETQ. J gave up 3 bases and V 2 bases, and 10 bases lay outside the gene matches. This CDR3 is built from 18 residues. CDR3 DNA sequence: TGCGCCAGCAGCTTAACGCTAGCGGGAGTCGGCTACACCGGGGAGCTGTTTTTT. This gives the protein CASSLTLAGVGYTGELFF.

In its sample, this clone was seen once. This sequence joins TRBV7-2 and TRBJ1-4; D is ambiguous. This CDR3 spans 17 amino acids. V gave up 1 base and J gave up 0 bases, with 12 bases separating them. Germline V gene data show CDR1 as SGHTA and CDR2 as FQGNSA. In DNA, the CDR3 is TGTGCCAGCAGCTTAGTGGCCACAACAGCAACTAATGAAAAACTGTTTTTT. This codes for CASSLVATTATNEKLFF. The full variable domain, with the rest looked up from reference TRBV7-2 and TRBJ1-4, is GAGVSQSPSNKVTEKGKDVELRCDPISGHTALYWYRQSLGQGLEFLIYFQGNSAPDKSGLPSDRFSAERTGGSVSTLTIQRTQQEDSAVYLCASSLVATTATNEKLFFGSGTQLSVL.

The chain carries TRBV14 and TRBJ2-1; 9 bases align to TRBD2. J lost 0 bases, V lost 6 bases, and 3 bases had no gene match. This CDR3 has 15 residues. In germline, CDR1 is SGHDN, CDR2 FVKESK. DNA of the CDR3: TGTGCCAGCAGACGGACTAGCGACTCCTACAATGAGCAGTTCTTC. It is translated as CASRRTSDSYNEQFF.

The chain joins TRBV28 to TRBJ1-5; 7 nucleotides line up with TRBD1. The ends lost 5 bases at V and 3 bases at J; junction bases unmatched: 7. This CDR3 has 15 amino acids. Germline CDR1 is MDHEN and CDR2 is SYDVKM. CDR3 DNA: TGTGCCAGCAGTAAACCGGGACAGATCAATCAGCCCCAGCATTTT. The encoded protein is CASSKPGQINQPQHF.